These T cell receptor beta chains were read from a single sample in a study of shared clonotypes between healthy human individuals. Sequencing was performed with immunoSEQ multiplex PCR; in TCRdb, only in-frame clones are kept and a portion is missing. The table records about 1.1 million clones, 77% of them present only once. Sequenced: memory CD4+ T cells from PBMCs. Receptor source: a man aged 18 to 29 in good health. Some clones in this sample may be carry-over from other donors' samples. The CDR3 runs from the conserved cysteine through the conserved F or W. D genes are given only for firm matches. Some rows mark clone size as missing; the rest say once, few, many or name a class of expanded clone.

d_call: NA; j_call: TRBJ2-1; v_call: TRBV11-2; clone_size: NA; cdr3_nt: TGTGCCAGCAGCTTAGACTGGAACAATGAGCAGTTCTTC; cdr3_aa: CASSLDWNNEQFF
d_call: NA; j_call: TRBJ2-5; v_call: TRBV7-6; clone_size: NA; cdr3_nt: TGTGCCAGCAGCATGCCCGGGACACCCCAGTATGGGGAGACCCAGTACTTC; cdr3_aa: CASSMPGTPQYGETQYF
d_call: TRBD2; j_call: TRBJ2-7; v_call: TRBV29-1; clone_size: NA; cdr3_nt: TGCAGCGTCCTACCTAGCGGAGAGTACGAGCAGTACTTC; cdr3_aa: CSVLPSGEYEQYF
d_call: NA; j_call: TRBJ2-3; v_call: TRBV9; clone_size: NA; cdr3_nt: TGTGCCAGCAGCGTAGCCCCTGGCAGGGGCGCGGATACGCAGTATTTT; cdr3_aa: CASSVAPGRGADTQYF
d_call: NA; j_call: TRBJ2-1; v_call: TRBV5-6; clone_size: NA; cdr3_nt: TGTGCCAGCACCCGGCCGGGGGTCGGGAATGAGCAGTTCTTC; cdr3_aa: CASTRPGVGNEQFF
d_call: TRBD2; j_call: TRBJ2-1; v_call: TRBV7-2; clone_size: once; cdr3_nt: TGTGCCAGCAGCTACCGACTAGCGGGGAATGAGCAGTTCTTC; cdr3_aa: CASSYRLAGNEQFF
d_call: NA; j_call: TRBJ2-7; v_call: TRBV10-3; clone_size: NA; cdr3_nt: TGTGCCATCAGTGAGTCATTAGGGGACCACGAGCAGTACTTC; cdr3_aa: CAISESLGDHEQYF
d_call: NA; j_call: TRBJ2-7; v_call: TRBV4-1; clone_size: NA; cdr3_nt: TGCGCCAGCAGCCAAGCCTCGAGCGGATATACCTACGAGCAGTACTTC; cdr3_aa: CASSQASSGYTYEQYF
d_call: NA; j_call: TRBJ1-2; v_call: TRBV9; clone_size: NA; cdr3_nt: TGTGCCAGCAGCGTAGGAGGGACGAACTATGGCTACACCTTC; cdr3_aa: CASSVGGTNYGYTF
d_call: TRBD2; j_call: TRBJ2-3; v_call: TRBV11-2; clone_size: few; cdr3_nt: TGTGCCAGCAGCTTAGGAGGGACTAGCGGCACAGATACGCAGTATTTT; cdr3_aa: CASSLGGTSGTDTQYF
d_call: TRBD1; j_call: TRBJ1-1; v_call: TRBV29-1; clone_size: NA; cdr3_nt: TGCAGCGTCCAGACAGGGGGCTCAACTGAAGCTTTCTTT; cdr3_aa: CSVQTGGSTEAFF
d_call: NA; j_call: TRBJ1-6; v_call: TRBV7-2; clone_size: NA; cdr3_nt: TGTGCCAGCAGCTTCAGGGGAGAATCACCCCTCCACTTT; cdr3_aa: CASSFRGESPLHF
d_call: NA; j_call: TRBJ2-5; v_call: TRBV28; clone_size: NA; cdr3_nt: TGTGCCAGCAGGAGACTTTCCGGTCGGGAGACCCAGTACTTC; cdr3_aa: CASRRLSGRETQYF
d_call: NA; j_call: TRBJ1-1; v_call: TRBV5-1; clone_size: few; cdr3_nt: TGCGCCAGCAGCCGAAACGGGGAGGCGGAAGCTTTCTTT; cdr3_aa: CASSRNGEAEAFF
d_call: NA; j_call: TRBJ1-3; v_call: TRBV28; clone_size: NA; cdr3_nt: TGTGCCAGCAGTTCCACCTGGGGGGATTCCTCTGGAAACACCATATATTTT; cdr3_aa: CASSSTWGDSSGNTIYF
d_call: TRBD1; j_call: TRBJ2-3; v_call: TRBV5-1; clone_size: NA; cdr3_nt: TGCGCCAGCAGCTACTCTCGGACAGGGCTTTTTGGAGATACGCAGTATTTT; cdr3_aa: CASSYSRTGLFGDTQYF
d_call: TRBD2; j_call: TRBJ2-2; v_call: TRBV27; clone_size: NA; cdr3_nt: TGTGCCTCAGGCCTAGCGGGAGCCGTGGGGACCGGGGAGCTGTTTTTT; cdr3_aa: CASGLAGAVGTGELFF
d_call: TRBD2; j_call: TRBJ2-5; v_call: TRBV5-1; clone_size: NA; cdr3_nt: TGCGCCAGCAGCCCGGCCGGGACTAGTGAGGAGACCCAGTACTTC; cdr3_aa: CASSPAGTSEETQYF
d_call: TRBD1; j_call: TRBJ1-2; v_call: TRBV6-1; clone_size: NA; cdr3_nt: TGTGCCAGCAGTGCCGGACAGGGGAGGATTAGTGGCTACACCTTC; cdr3_aa: CASSAGQGRISGYTF
d_call: TRBD2; j_call: TRBJ2-1; v_call: TRBV7-3; clone_size: NA; cdr3_nt: TGTGCCAGCAGCTTAGCTAGCGGGATCCCCTACAATGAGCAGTTCTTC; cdr3_aa: CASSLASGIPYNEQFF
d_call: NA; j_call: TRBJ2-2; v_call: TRBV11-3; clone_size: NA; cdr3_nt: TGTGCCACTTCTAGCGCCACCGGGGAGCTGTTTTTT; cdr3_aa: CATSSATGELFF
d_call: NA; j_call: TRBJ2-7; v_call: TRBV5-1; clone_size: NA; cdr3_nt: TGCGCCAGCAGCTTGGGTTCAGGGGGGAGCTACGAGCAGTACTTC; cdr3_aa: CASSLGSGGSYEQYF
d_call: NA; j_call: TRBJ2-1; v_call: TRBV5-5; clone_size: once; cdr3_nt: TGTGCCAGCAGCTTGGGCGGCAGGCCCTCCTACAATGAGCAGTTCTTC; cdr3_aa: CASSLGGRPSYNEQFF
d_call: TRBD2; j_call: TRBJ2-3; v_call: TRBV4-2; clone_size: NA; cdr3_nt: TGTGCCAGCAGCCAAACGACTAGCGGGAGCGGGGCAGATACGCAGTATTTT; cdr3_aa: CASSQTTSGSGADTQYF
d_call: NA; j_call: TRBJ2-3; v_call: TRBV27; clone_size: NA; cdr3_nt: TGTGCCAGCAGTTTAGTGGCGAACCCAGGCACAGATACGCAGTATTTT; cdr3_aa: CASSLVANPGTDTQYF
d_call: NA; j_call: TRBJ1-1; v_call: TRBV29-1; clone_size: few; cdr3_nt: TGCAGCGTTGTGAGGCAGCCTAACACTGAAGCTTTCTTT; cdr3_aa: CSVVRQPNTEAFF
d_call: TRBD1; j_call: TRBJ1-4; v_call: TRBV5-1; clone_size: NA; cdr3_nt: TGCGCCAGCAGCCTAGACAGGGGGCCTAATGAAAAACTGTTTTTT; cdr3_aa: CASSLDRGPNEKLFF
d_call: TRBD1; j_call: TRBJ1-4; v_call: TRBV5-4; clone_size: NA; cdr3_nt: TGTGCCAGCAGCTTGGAGGGACAGGGCGAAAAACTGTTTTTT; cdr3_aa: CASSLEGQGEKLFF
d_call: TRBD2; j_call: TRBJ2-1; v_call: TRBV18; clone_size: NA; cdr3_nt: TGTGCCAGCTCACCACAACTAGCGGACAATGAGCAGTTCTTC; cdr3_aa: CASSPQLADNEQFF